Listed below are T cell receptor beta chains from one sample, sequenced in a study of blood T cell repertoires in COVID-19. Sequencing used immunoSEQ multiplex PCR; TCRdb keeps in-frame clones, though not all of them. The table records 150,000 to 200,000 clones, approximately 86% of them present only once. The specimen sequenced was peripheral blood. The receptors come from a woman of 80 years or more in a cohort sampled during active or convalescent COVID-19. Both conserved end residues are part of each CDR3. The D gene is left open where the match is weak. The size field is filled for only some rows; it gives once, few, many or a size class.

TGTGCCAGCAGTTTAGACAGGGCGGGGTCACCCCTCCACTTT | CASSLDRAGSPLHF | TRBJ1-6 | . | TRBV27 | TRBD1
TGTGCCAGCAGACGGTTACAGGGCGGCGAAAAACTGTTTTTT | CASRRLQGGEKLFF | TRBJ1-4 | . | TRBV2 | .
TGTGCCACCGAAACCACCGGGACAGGGCGAAATCAGCCCCAGCATTTT | CATETTGTGRNQPQHF | TRBJ1-5 | . | TRBV19 | TRBD1
TGTGCCAGCAGTGATTCTGTGGGACAGGCTTTAGGCTACACCTTC | CASSDSVGQALGYTF | TRBJ1-2 | . | TRBV6-1 | TRBD1
TGTGCCAGCAGCTTTGGGGCTAGCGGGGGTAGTAATGAGCAGTTCTTC | CASSFGASGGSNEQFF | TRBJ2-1 | . | TRBV5-6 | TRBD2
TGTGCCAGCGGAACGACAGTTAACACTGAAGCTTTCTTT | CASGTTVNTEAFF | TRBJ1-1 | . | TRBV6-5 | .
TGTGCCAGCAGCTTAGAGGCCAATTACAATGAGCAGTTCTTC | CASSLEANYNEQFF | TRBJ2-1 | . | TRBV11-2 | .
TGTGCCAGCAGTCCCCCGGGACAGGGGTGGGGCTACACCTTC | CASSPPGQGWGYTF | TRBJ1-2 | . | TRBV28 | TRBD1
TGTGCCAGCAGTTTTTCCTCCAACACTGAAGCTTTCTTT | CASSFSSNTEAFF | TRBJ1-1 | once | TRBV27 | .
TGTGCAAGTCGCTTAAGGATCGGGTCCACGGACAGGGGTAGCAATCAGCCCCAGCATTTT | CASRLRIGSTDRGSNQPQHF | TRBJ1-5 | few | TRBV12-2 | .